Detailed here is one T cell receptor beta chain. Its specificity is not known. The data belong to a study of cytomegalovirus exposure and HLA in healthy donors. Background on the study: The 120 validation repertoires, a later analysis reported, used the same platform as the 550 to 700 repertoires from the first cohort.

General observations from the study: In vitro, a few CMV-associated chains proved specific for CMV antigens. Among TCR beta chains, those listed as cytomegalovirus-associated numbered about 160.

The CDR3 consists of 16 residues. The germline CDR1 and CDR2 sequences are SGHDT and YYEEEE. After removal of 0 bases from V and 4 bases from J, the junction contained 8 bases not matched to a gene. Generated by immunoSEQ multiplex PCR, the TCRdb table keeps only in-frame clones and is missing some. The profile covers fewer than 250,000 clones, with 83% appearing a single time and 5.5% to 7% taken by the ten largest. This clonotype was obtained from a woman aged 18-29 years in good health and CMV-seronegative. The sequencing input was PBMCs. The chain employs TRBV5-6 and TRBJ2-7, with TRBD1 identical over 9 bases. The CDR3, as DNA: TGTGCCAGCAGCTTGGGGCCGGGACAGGGAGGGTACGAGCAGTACTTC. Its protein product is CASSLGPGQGGYEQYF.